What follows is one T cell receptor (beta chain) and its context. V was shortened by 4 bases and J by 4 bases, with 13 bases between the two germline ends. Per the germline V gene, CDR1 is LGHDT and CDR2 is YNNKEL (reference sequence). This CDR3 is 14 amino acids long. The sample comes from a study of blood T cell repertoires in COVID-19. Study at large: Sites across the United States, Italy and Spain contributed samples from acute and convalescent COVID-19. Nucleic acid was either cDNA or gDNA, and it came from T cells, B-cell-depleted T cells, or PBMCs.

Sequenced by immunoSEQ multiplex PCR; TCRdb stores in-frame clones only, minus some. The sample includes 200,000 to 250,000 clones, 80% to 90% of them seen just once. The V gene is TRBV3-1 (or the pseudogene TRBV3-2), the J gene TRBJ1-2; D uncertain. The specimen sequenced was peripheral blood. This receptor was obtained from a man aged 45-60 years with active or convalescent COVID-19. The CDR3 bases are TGTGCCAGCAGCCTCGTCGGGGTTCTCTATGGCTACACCTTC. It is translated as CASSLVGVLYGYTF.